This TCR beta chain was found in a study of blood T cells in healthy people across ages. General study findings and limits: CMV status of donors was unknown, possibly confounding expanded clonotype changes.

Total RNA extracted from each sample amounted to at least 6 micrograms. Concerning this clonotype itself: The target antigen is unknown.

Germline V CDR1 and CDR2: SGHAT, FQNNGV. V was shortened by 1 base and J by 9 bases, with 16 bases between the two germline ends. The CDR3 contains 15 residues. For the second PCR, which ran for roughly 6 to 12 cycles, a sample-barcoded 5' primer and a J-beta primer mix were used. Via MiXCR, TCRdb re-called the 5' RACE reads, giving one row per CDR3 protein. The sample yields 790,000 or so distinct CDR3 sequences, around 50% seen once. The sequence came from a man in his forties or fifties in good health. Sample: blood. The chain links TRBV11-2 to TRBJ2-1; D may be TRBD1 (6 bases). CDR3 in amino acids: CASSLVQGATGEQFF. The DNA of the CDR3 is TGTGCCAGCAGCTTAGTACAGGGAGCTACGGGTGAGCAGTTCTTC.